The 18 T cell receptor beta chains below come from one sample, sequenced in a study of CD8 T cells in ankylosing spondylitis. TCRdb reanalysed the 5' RACE reads using MiXCR and keeps one entry per CDR3 protein. Found here are approximately 250,000 distinct CDR3 sequences, roughly a quarter of them singletons; the top ten hold 0.61%. Input material: blood, either unsorted or a sorted T cell fraction (not recorded which). These receptors originate from a male donor with ankylosing spondylitis or in good health (not recorded which).

This sequence joins TRBV12-3 or TRBV12-4 and TRBJ1-2, with a tentative D call TRBD1 (5 bases). V was trimmed by 5 bases and J by 0 bases, leaving 10 bases between them. CDR3 length equals 14 residues. CDR3 sequence reads: CASSPRQSNYGYTF. The CDR3 coding sequence is TGTGCCAGCAGTCCTCGACAGTCTAACTATGGCTACACCTTC.

This clonotype was counted at least ten times. The V gene is TRBV29-1, the J gene TRBJ2-2; weak D call: TRBD2 (5 bases). Germline lookup yields CDR1 SQVTM and CDR2 ANQGSEA. CDR3 length equals 17 residues. The V gene lost 0 bases and the J gene lost 4 bases, with 18 bases spanning the gap. DNA for the CDR3: TGCAGCGTTGAAGATAAGGGAGCTATTAGGAGCACCGGGGAGCTGTTTTTT. It codes for CSVEDKGAIRSTGELFF.

The chain joins TRBV4-1 to TRBJ2-3, with TRBD1 matching 7 bases. Per germline, CDR1 MGHRA and CDR2 YSYEKL. V lost 5 bases and J lost 6; bases outside the gene matches: 2. This CDR3 has 12 amino acids. CDR3 loop: CASSAQGDTQYF. CDR3 bases: TGCGCCAGCAGCGCACAGGGGGATACGCAGTATTTT.

The chain is built from TRBV4-2 and TRBJ2-1; TRBD2 is a possible D gene (5 bases). Trimming shortened V by 1 base and J by 8 bases, and 15 bases separated the two germline ends. Germline V lookup: CDR1 LGHNA, CDR2 YNFKEQ. This CDR3 has 15 residues. DNA for the CDR3: TGTGCCAGCAGCCAAGTCCAGTCGTTGGGAGATGAGCAGTTCTTC. This codes for CASSQVQSLGDEQFF.

This clonotype was picked up a small number of times. The chain has TRBV20-1 and TRBJ2-2, with a weak D call TRBD1 (6 bases). V was shortened by 4 bases and J by 6 bases, with 18 bases between the two germline ends. Germline assignment: CDR1 DFQATT and CDR2 SNEGSKA (reference sequence). There are 15 residues in the CDR3. This CDR3 is CSATPPEGQSGELFF. The DNA for the CDR3 is TGCAGTGCTACCCCACCAGAAGGACAGTCCGGGGAGCTGTTTTTT.

There are many counts of this clonotype. The rearrangement links TRBV20-1 to TRBJ2-3; D is ambiguous. The CDR3 runs 16 residues. Germline CDR1 reads DFQATT; CDR2 reads SNEGSKA (reference sequence). Trimming took 6 bases from V and 2 from J, leaving 21 bases between them. CDR3 loop: CSADPRLREVTDTQYF. The CDR3 DNA reads as TGCAGTGCCGATCCCCGCCTGCGCGAGGTCACAGATACGCAGTATTTT.

V usage is TRBV29-1 and J usage is TRBJ2-5; D ambiguous. The V gene lost 2 bases and the J gene lost 5 bases, with 9 bases spanning the gap. Germline V gene data show CDR1 as SQVTM and CDR2 as ANQGSEA. The CDR3 consists of 12 residues. CDR3: CSVEKGWETQYF. The CDR3 DNA follows: TGCAGCGTTGAAAAGGGATGGGAGACCCAGTACTTC.

The chain couples TRBV5-1 to TRBJ2-1, with TRBD2 identical over 9 bases. V was pared by 2 bases and J by 5 bases, with 5 bases of the junction left unmatched. Germline CDR1 is SGHRS and CDR2 is YFSETQ. The CDR3 loop spans 15 amino acids. Here the CDR3 DNA reads TGCGCCAGCAGCTTCGCGGGGGGGACTAACAATGAGCAGTTCTTC. It codes for CASSFAGGTNNEQFF.

The chain recombines TRBV12-3 or TRBV12-4 with TRBJ2-1; D remains unclear. The CDR3 covers 14 residues. V was pared by 6 bases and J by 8 bases, with 17 bases between. Here the CDR3 reads CASRHPLGRYEQFF. Here the CDR3 DNA reads TGTGCCAGCAGACACCCCCTCGGTCGTTATGAGCAGTTCTTC.

This clonotype was counted ten times or more. The CDR3 bases are TGCAGTGCTAGAGATCTCCTAGCGGGGGGACCGAGCACAGATACGCAGTATTTT. Amino acid sequence: CSARDLLAGGPSTDTQYF. The chain couples TRBV20-1 to TRBJ2-3, with TRBD2 matching over 11 bases. The ends lost 0 bases at V and 0 bases at J; junction bases unmatched: 8. Germline CDR1 and CDR2: DFQATT and SNEGSKA (reference sequence). The CDR3 runs to 18 residues.

This clonotype was detected many times. V gene TRBV15 combines with J gene TRBJ2-1, with 8 bases aligning to TRBD1. V was pared by 5 bases and J by 2 bases, with 14 bases of the junction left unmatched. Germline V gives CDR1 LNHNV, CDR2 YYDKDF (reference sequence). The CDR3 loop spans 18 amino acids. The DNA of the CDR3 is TGTGCCACCAGCCCCAACCCTTCGTCAGGGGGCCCCTACAATGAGCAGTTCTTC. Protein product: CATSPNPSSGGPYNEQFF. Full variable domain (rest looked up from reference TRBV15 and TRBJ2-1): DAMVIQNPRYQVTQFGKPVTLSCSQTLNHNVMYWYQQKSSQAPKLLFHYYDKDFNNEADTPDNFQSRRPNTSFCFLDIRSPGLGDTAMYLCATSPNPSSGGPYNEQFFGPGTRLTVL.

Ten or more counts support this clonotype. The gene calls are TRBV6-2 or TRBV6-3 and TRBJ1-1; no clear D. The CDR3 spans 11 residues. With 6 bases removed from V and 3 bases from J, the gap between germline ends came to 5 bases. The germline V gene has CDR1 MNHEY and CDR2 SVGEGT. The CDR3 coding sequence is TGTGCCAGCAGGGACTACACTGAAGCTTTCTTT. Protein product: CASRDYTEAFF.

In its sample, this clonotype was seen many times. The chain recombines TRBV20-1 with TRBJ2-3; TRBD2 aligns across 9 bases. The CDR3 sequence is 14 residues long. With V trimmed by 3 bases and J by 5 bases, 6 bases remained unmatched. CDR1 DFQATT and CDR2 SNEGSKA come from the germline V gene (reference sequence). CDR3 loop: CSARSSGGGDTQYF. The CDR3 nucleotides are TGCAGTGCTAGGAGTAGCGGGGGTGGAGATACGCAGTATTTT.

The table lists this clonotype with many counts. The J gene is TRBJ2-5, the V gene TRBV6-1, with D possibly TRBD1 on 7 matching bases. This CDR3 region has 16 residues. Trimming removed 6 bases from V and 6 bases from J, with 23 bases in between. Germline V gene sequence: CDR1 MNHNS, CDR2 SASEGT. The CDR3, as DNA: TGTGCCAGCAGCCCAGACCAGGCAGGGGGGAGAAAGACCCAGTACTTC. Its protein is CASSPDQAGGRKTQYF.

In its sample, this clonotype was seen a few times. The rearrangement uses TRBV20-1 and TRBJ2-3; no clear D. Germline-derived CDR1 and CDR2 are DFQATT and SNEGSKA (reference sequence). CDR3 length: 12 residues. V was cut by 6 bases and J by 5 bases, with 12 bases left in between. CDR3 protein: CSADLDRDTQYF. The DNA of the CDR3 is TGCAGTGCCGACCTGGACCGAGATACGCAGTATTTT.

This clonotype was observed a few times. This chain joins TRBV20-1 and TRBJ2-1, with D possibly matching TRBD2 (6 bases). The CDR3 covers 15 residues. Trimming took 3 bases from V and 4 from J, leaving 16 bases between them. The germline V gene encodes CDR1 DFQATT and CDR2 SNEGSKA (reference sequence). The CDR3 loop is CSARLQGRGYNEQFF. In DNA, the CDR3 is TGCAGTGCTAGGCTCCAGGGTCGGGGGTACAATGAGCAGTTCTTC.

This clonotype was detected only a few times. The chain has TRBV6-6 and TRBJ2-4; TRBD2 might be the D (5 bases). This CDR3 region has 13 residues. Between the trimmed V and J ends, which lost 7 bases and 0 bases, there was a span of 7 bases. Germline CDR1 and CDR2: MNHNY and SVGAGI (reference sequence). The CDR3 here is CASNGLAKNIQYF. CDR3 in DNA: TGTGCCAGCAACGGACTAGCCAAAAACATTCAGTACTTC.

This clonotype showed up many times. V and J are TRBV7-6 and TRBJ2-7, with D maybe TRBD1 (5 bases). CDR1 SGHVS and CDR2 FNYEAQ come from the germline V gene. The V and J ends lost 5 bases and 4 bases respectively, with 18 bases between them. The CDR3 totals 15 residues. CDR3 DNA: TGTGCCAGCAGCCGATCAGGGAATAGCTTGTACGAGCAGTACTTC. The encoded protein is CASSRSGNSLYEQYF.